Each of the 30 T cell receptor beta chains below was sequenced from the same sample in a study of T cells in Graves' hyperthyroidism and ophthalmopathy. TCR beta CDR3 region amplification was performed from RNA transcripts. The TCR CDR3 was amplified in a first-round RT-PCR using the HTBI primer set. TCRdb recomputed calls from the multiplex PCR reads with MiXCR, one row per CDR3 protein. The table shows under 800,000 distinct CDR3 sequences, with approximately 14% occurring only once. The sequencing sample was made of blood. The receptors were gathered from a woman aged 18-35 years with Graves' hyperthyroidism.

This clonotype occurred many times. V and J are TRBV5-6 and TRBJ2-3; maybe TRBD1 (6 bases). The CDR3 loop spans 16 amino acids. Germline V gives CDR1 SGHDT, CDR2 YYEEEE. Trimming removed 4 bases at V and 4 bases at J, with 19 bases between. The CDR3 DNA reads TGTGCCAGCAGCATGGGACACTACGTCGACCCAGATACGCAGTATTTT. Encoded protein: CASSMGHYVDPDTQYF. The full variable domain, rest sourced from reference TRBV5-6 and TRBJ2-3, is DAGVTQSPTHLIKTRGQQVTLRCSPKSGHDTVSWYQQALGQGPQFIFQYYEEEERQRGNFPDRFSGHQFPNYSSELNVNALLLGDSALYLCASSMGHYVDPDTQYFGPGTRLTVL.

This clonotype was seen at least ten times. V is TRBV20-1 and J is TRBJ2-1; 10 bases align to TRBD2. CDR1 and CDR2 (germline): DFQATT, SNEGSKA (reference sequence). The CDR3 loop spans 15 amino acids. V dropped 2 bases and J dropped 8; count of bases not matched to a gene: 9. The CDR3 sequence is CSARPLAGVPHEQFF. DNA of the CDR3: TGCAGTGCTAGACCTCTAGCGGGAGTTCCTCATGAGCAGTTCTTC.

This clonotype was seen many times. The J gene is TRBJ2-3, the V gene TRBV5-5; D not certain. Trimming cost V 0 bases and J 3 bases, with 11 bases left between them. CDR3 size: 15 residues. Germline assignment: CDR1 SGHKS and CDR2 YYEKEE (reference sequence). The CDR3 protein is CASSLVVLATDTQYF. DNA of the CDR3: TGTGCCAGCAGCTTGGTCGTTCTCGCGACAGATACGCAGTATTTT.

Concerning this clonotype: A read error may be the cause here, since a much bigger clone is one base away. The genes are TRBV28 and TRBJ2-7; the match to TRBD1 covers 8 bases. The CDR3 contains 15 residues. From germline, CDR1 is MDHEN and CDR2 SYDVKM. The CDR3 DNA follows: TGTGCCAGCAGTTTGGAGGACAGGGAAGTCTACGAGCAGCACTTC. Amino acid sequence: CASSLEDREVYEQHF.

The table lists this clonotype with many counts. The CDR3 sequence is CASSPQAGARTGELFF. CDR3 bases: TGTGCCAGCAGTCCCCAAGCGGGAGCGCGGACCGGGGAGCTGTTTTTT. This chain links TRBV7-2 with TRBJ2-2, with 8 bases lining up with TRBD2. Looked up from germline, CDR1 is SGHTA and CDR2 is FQGNSA. V dropped 6 bases and J dropped 5; count of bases not matched to a gene: 11. The CDR3 extends over 16 amino acids. The entire variable domain, with the rest obtained from reference TRBV7-2 and TRBJ2-2, is as follows: GAGVSQSPSNKVTEKGKDVELRCDPISGHTALYWYRQSLGQGLEFLIYFQGNSAPDKSGLPSDRFSAERTGGSVSTLTIQRTQQEDSAVYLCASSPQAGARTGELFFGEGSRLTVL.

Details on this clonotype: In this CDR3 the conserved last residue, phenylalanine or tryptophan, is missing, so a read error is likely. The genes are TRBV6-1 and TRBJ1-2; possibly TRBD1 for D (6 bases). The CDR3 has 13 residues. Germline assignment: CDR1 MNHNS and CDR2 SASEGT. V shed 5 bases and J shed 7 bases, with 14 bases lying between them. Written as DNA, the CDR3 is TGTGCCAGCAGTCGCCCGGGACAAGGTGGCTACACCCTC. Protein sequence: CASSRPGQGGYTL.

This chain links TRBV20-1 with TRBJ2-7, with D tentatively TRBD2 (6 bases). CDR3 length: 15 amino acids. Germline V gene lookup returns CDR1 DFQATT and CDR2 SNEGSKA (reference sequence). V lost 0 bases and J 2 bases, leaving 14 bases between the germline ends. Written as DNA, the CDR3 is TGCAGTGCTAGAGACGCAGCGGGCATGGCCTACGAGCAGTACTTC. It is translated as CSARDAAGMAYEQYF.

This clonotype was seen many times. J is TRBJ1-1 and V is TRBV27; TRBD1 might be the D (5 bases). The V and J ends lost 2 bases and 6 bases respectively, with 16 bases between them. CDR3 length: 15 residues. CDR1 is MNHEY, CDR2 SMNVEV, per germline (reference sequence). The CDR3 region has the DNA TGTGCCAGCAGTTTAGGGTGGGGGACTATCCCTGAAGCTTTCTTT. Translated: CASSLGWGTIPEAFF.

The chain is built from TRBV25-1 and TRBJ1-4; D is unclear. V was pared by 5 bases and J by 8 bases, with 12 bases between. CDR3 length: 13 amino acids. Germline V gene sequence: CDR1 MGHDK, CDR2 SYGVNS. The CDR3 DNA reads as TGTGCCAGCAGTTTAAACCGGGCCGAAAAACTGTTTTTT. It yields the protein CASSLNRAEKLFF. Full variable domain (outside the CDR3, taken from reference TRBV25-1 and TRBJ1-4): EADIYQTPRYLVIGTGKKITLECSQTMGHDKMYWYQQDPGMELHLIHYSYGVNSTEKGDLSSESTVSRIRTEHFPLTLESARPSHTSQYLCASSLNRAEKLFFGSGTQLSVL.

The chain couples TRBV20-1 to TRBJ1-1; D is uncertain. The CDR3 is 12 amino acids. Germline V gene lookup returns CDR1 DFQATT and CDR2 SNEGSKA (reference sequence). Trimming cost V 6 bases and J 8 bases, with 16 bases left between them. In nucleotides, the CDR3 is TGCAGTGCAGCATCCCAACAACCGGAAGCTTTCTTT. Its translation: CSAASQQPEAFF.

The sample holds many counts of this clonotype. The gene calls are TRBV6-6 and TRBJ1-1, with D unclear. Trimming pared 0 bases from V and 0 bases from J, leaving 11 bases between. In germline, CDR1 is MNHNY, CDR2 SVGAGI (reference sequence). CDR3 size: 16 residues. CDR3: CASSYSYPGMNTEAFF. DNA of the CDR3: TGTGCCAGCAGTTACTCGTACCCGGGGATGAACACTGAAGCTTTCTTT.

The V gene is TRBV30, the J gene TRBJ2-3, with 7 bases aligning to TRBD2. J lost 2 bases, V lost 5 bases, and 7 bases had no gene match. This CDR3 comprises 14 residues. Germline V gene lookup returns CDR1 GTSNPN and CDR2 SVGIG (reference sequence). DNA of the CDR3: TGTGCCTGGGCTAGCGGCAGTTTCACAGATACGCAGTATTTT. As protein: CAWASGSFTDTQYF.

This clonotype was counted only a few times. V and J are TRBV18 and TRBJ1-4, with D hard to call. This CDR3 has 14 amino acids. V lost 9 bases, J lost 4 bases, and 15 bases lay in between. In germline, CDR1 is KGHSH, CDR2 LQKENI. This CDR3 reads CASRALRFNEKLFF. The CDR3, as DNA: TGTGCCAGTCGTGCCCTGCGCTTTAATGAAAAACTGTTTTTT.

This clonotype was picked up a small number of times. The chain carries TRBV7-8 and TRBJ1-5; 9 bases are shared with TRBD1. Trimming removed 4 bases from V and 0 bases from J; junction bases left unmatched: 10. The V gene's germline CDR1 is SGHVS and CDR2 FQNEAQ. The CDR3 covers 18 residues. The CDR3 region is CASSSPGQGYYSNQPQHF. The CDR3 DNA is TGTGCCAGCAGCTCCCCGGGACAGGGATATTATAGCAATCAGCCCCAGCATTTT.

This clonotype was seen a handful of times. This chain links TRBV24-1 with TRBJ2-1; perhaps TRBD1 as D (6 bases). Trimming took off 2 bases at V and 7 bases at J, with 29 bases between the two ends. Germline CDR1 KGHDR, CDR2 SFDVKD. The CDR3 has 20 residues. CDR3 loop: CATSDYPTSSGQRHGNEQFF. CDR3 coding DNA: TGTGCCACCAGTGATTACCCCACTTCTTCCGGACAGCGACATGGGAATGAGCAGTTCTTC.

This clonotype was counted at least ten times. V is TRBV28 and J is TRBJ2-7; 12 bases map to TRBD1. The V and J ends lost 6 bases and 1 base, in that order; junction bases with no gene match: 16. Germline-derived CDR1 and CDR2 are MDHEN and SYDVKM. The CDR3 has 19 amino acids. CDR3 region: CASRSIRDRGLSVSYEQYF. The DNA for the CDR3 is TGTGCCAGCAGATCCATCCGGGACAGGGGGCTGAGCGTGTCCTACGAGCAGTACTTC.

The chain employs TRBV9 and TRBJ1-1, with D perhaps matching TRBD1 (5 bases). The V gene's germline CDR1 is SGDLS and CDR2 YYNGEE. The CDR3 extends over 15 amino acids. V lost 3 bases, J lost 0 bases, and 12 bases lay in between. The CDR3, as DNA: TGTGCCAGCAGCGGATCAGGGAGCCTGAACACTGAAGCTTTCTTT. Protein product: CASSGSGSLNTEAFF.

CDR3 in amino acids: CSASILAGDLYEQYF. The CDR3 bases are TGCAGTGCTAGTATACTAGCGGGAGACCTCTACGAGCAGTACTTC. The chain combines TRBV20-1 with TRBJ2-7, with TRBD2 matching over 11 bases. V was pared by 3 bases and J by 3 bases, with 7 bases of the junction left unmatched. This CDR3 is built from 15 residues. Germline V gene sequence: CDR1 DFQATT, CDR2 SNEGSKA (reference sequence).

The V and J genes are TRBV4-1 and TRBJ2-3; TRBD2 agrees at 11 bases. Germline loops: CDR1 MGHRA, CDR2 YSYEKL. V shed 3 bases, J shed 6 bases, and the junction held 17 bases outside the gene matches. This CDR3 is built from 19 residues. As DNA, the CDR3 is TGCGCCAGCAGCCAGAGCCCGGGACTAGCGGTCTCAGTGTGGGATACGCAGTATTTT. As protein: CASSQSPGLAVSVWDTQYF.

This clonotype was seen repeatedly, ten times or more. At one boundary the junction diverges from the germline segment, which might be a read error. The chain joins TRBV6-1 to TRBJ1-5; 8 bases line up with TRBD1. The germline V gene encodes CDR1 MNHNS and CDR2 SASEGT. This CDR3 region has 21 residues. The chain's CDR3 is CASFPKTIPTGAPLSHQPQHF. The CDR3 coding sequence is TGTGCCAGCTTTCCAAAGACAATCCCGACAGGGGCTCCCCTTAGCCATCAGCCCCAGCATTTT.

This clonotype has at least ten counts. This chain joins TRBV24-1 and TRBJ2-1; 7 nucleotides match TRBD2. The germline V gene has CDR1 KGHDR and CDR2 SFDVKD. With 1 base clipped from V and 9 bases from J, the junction kept 8 bases outside the gene matches. The CDR3 totals 15 residues. CDR3 sequence: CATSDFGRGGIEQFF. For the CDR3, the DNA is TGTGCCACCAGTGATTTCGGAAGGGGAGGGATTGAGCAGTTCTTC.

At least ten counts were recorded for this clonotype. The chain is built from TRBV30 and TRBJ2-3; maybe TRBD1 (6 bases). Trimming removed 8 bases at V and 1 base at J, with 16 bases between. The CDR3 spans 14 residues. Germline CDR1 reads GTSNPN; CDR2 reads SVGIG (reference sequence). As DNA, the CDR3 is TGTGCCCGCCTCAAGACAGGCCGCACAGATACGCAGTATTTT. Amino acids: CARLKTGRTDTQYF.

This clonotype was observed at least ten times. The rearrangement joins TRBV6-5 to TRBJ2-1; D may be TRBD2 (6 bases). Trimming stripped 3 bases from V and 9 bases from J, with 24 bases between. This CDR3 region has 17 residues. Per germline, CDR1 MNHEY and CDR2 SVGAGI. The CDR3 DNA sequence: TGTGCCAGCAGTTATGGTGGAGGGGACCCGATCCCAACTGAGCAGTTCTTC. Translating it yields CASSYGGGDPIPTEQFF.

This clonotype was detected ten times or more. The chain uses TRBV7-6 and TRBJ2-7, with TRBD1 matching 9 bases. After removal of 4 bases from V and 2 bases from J, the junction contained 3 bases not matched to a gene. The CDR3 sequence is 14 residues long. Germline V CDR1 and CDR2: SGHVS, FNYEAQ. CDR3 protein: CASSSGQGTYEQYF. CDR3 in DNA: TGTGCCAGCAGCTCGGGACAGGGAACCTACGAGCAGTACTTC.

Comment on this clonotype: Since a much larger clone is just one base distant, this may be a read error. The chain recombines TRBV14 with TRBJ1-3; no definite D call. Trimming removed 2 bases from V and 0 bases from J, with 5 bases in between. This CDR3 is 14 amino acids long. Germline CDR1 and CDR2: SGHDN and FVKESK. CDR3 region: CASSQLSSGNTIYF. Written as DNA, the CDR3 is TGTGCCAGCAGCCAACTCAGCTCTGGAAACACCATATATTTT.

CDR3 region: CASEDISTYEQYF. The CDR3 DNA is TGTGCCAGCGAGGACATATCGACCTACGAGCAGTACTTC. J is TRBJ2-7 and V is TRBV28; tentative D call: TRBD1 (5 bases). V was pared by 8 bases and J by 2 bases, with 13 bases between. The CDR3 sequence is 13 residues long. CDR1 is MDHEN and CDR2 is SYDVKM in the germline V gene. The full variable domain, its missing parts supplied by reference TRBV28 and TRBJ2-7, is DVKVTQSSRYLVKRTGEKVFLECVQDMDHENMFWYRQDPGLGLRLIYFSYDVKMKEKGDIPEGYSVSREKKERFSLILESASTNQTSMYLCASEDISTYEQYFGPGTRLTVT.

This clonotype was seen a few times. The V gene is TRBV11-2, the J gene TRBJ2-7; 7 nucleotides line up with TRBD1. CDR3 length: 16 amino acids. V shed 5 bases and J 0 bases; nucleotides not matched to a gene: 10. Germline CDR1 is SGHAT and CDR2 is FQNNGV. The CDR3 loop is CASSPSAGTVSYEQYF. CDR3 bases: TGTGCCAGCAGCCCGTCGGCCGGGACAGTCTCCTACGAGCAGTACTTC.

The chain has TRBV5-1 and TRBJ2-7; D is unresolved. The CDR3 sequence is 15 residues long. V lost 4 bases and J 4 bases, leaving 18 bases between the germline ends. Germline loops: CDR1 SGHRS, CDR2 YFSETQ. The CDR3 DNA sequence: TGCGCCAGCAGCACCACCTTAGTAACGGGTTACGAGCAGTACTTC. Translating it yields CASSTTLVTGYEQYF.

This clonotype occurred a few times. The chain uses TRBV20-1 and TRBJ1-6, with a possible D match to TRBD1 (5 bases). This CDR3 region has 14 residues. Between the trimmed V and J ends, which lost 6 bases and 7 bases, there was a span of 16 bases. Germline CDR1 and CDR2: DFQATT and SNEGSKA (reference sequence). Written as DNA, the CDR3 is TGCAGTGCAGCAAGGGGTTCGAGAAATTCACCCCTCCACTTT. It yields the protein CSAARGSRNSPLHF.

The chain couples TRBV6-2 or TRBV6-3 to TRBJ2-7; D not certain. The V end lost 4 bases, the J end lost 6 bases, and 13 bases lay between the germline ends. This CDR3 is 13 amino acids long. Germline V gives CDR1 MNHEY, CDR2 SVGEGT. CDR3 sequence: CASSSPTPGEQYF. The CDR3 nucleotides are TGTGCCAGCAGTTCCCCTACCCCGGGCGAGCAGTACTTC.